This T cell receptor beta chain was recorded in a study of T cells expressing NK-cell markers. The wider study: Researchers got TCR beta repertoires out of sorted CD3+CD56+NKG2C+, CD3+CD56+NKG2C- and CD3+CD56-NKG2C+ T cells. Out of eight donors sequenced, seven tested HCMV-seropositive and the remaining one seronegative. Points from the study as a whole: CD8+ T cells in 5 to 7 donors included dominant NKG2C+ clonotypes at roughly 1.0-8%.

With respect to this clonotype: Its antigen is not identified.

After re-calling the 5' RACE reads, TCRdb lists one entry per CDR3 protein, DNA absent. The specimen's table records fewer than 400,000 distinct CDR3 sequences. This CDR3 comprises 14 residues. Looked up from germline, CDR1 is SGHRS and CDR2 is YFSETQ. This TCR was recovered from a woman between 45 and 65 years old in good health. The rearrangement uses TRBV5-1 and TRBJ1-2; TCRdb's assignment of TRBD1 cannot be checked, as there is no DNA. Specimen: blood T cells: a sorted CD56 or NKG2C T cell subset, CD4+ or CD8+ T cells, or bulk PBMC T cells (not recorded which). This chain's CDR3 is CASSAIRDNYGYTF.